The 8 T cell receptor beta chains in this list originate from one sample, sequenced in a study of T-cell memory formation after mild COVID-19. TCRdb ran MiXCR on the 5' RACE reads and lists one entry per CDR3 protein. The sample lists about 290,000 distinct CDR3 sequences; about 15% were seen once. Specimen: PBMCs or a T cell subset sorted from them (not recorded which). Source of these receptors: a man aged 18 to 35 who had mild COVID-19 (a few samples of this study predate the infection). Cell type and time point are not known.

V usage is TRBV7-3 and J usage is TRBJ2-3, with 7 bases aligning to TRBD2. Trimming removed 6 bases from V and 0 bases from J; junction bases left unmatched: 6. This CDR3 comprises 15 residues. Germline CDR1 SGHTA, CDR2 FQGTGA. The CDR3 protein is CASRPRGGSTDTQYF. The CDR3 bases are TGTGCCAGCAGACCGCGGGGAGGGAGCACAGATACGCAGTATTTT.

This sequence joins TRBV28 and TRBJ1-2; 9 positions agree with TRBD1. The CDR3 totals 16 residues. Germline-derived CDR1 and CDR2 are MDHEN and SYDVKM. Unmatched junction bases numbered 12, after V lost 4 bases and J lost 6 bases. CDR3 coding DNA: TGTGCCAGCAGTTCAAGTCCCGGGACAGGGAGGGATGGCTACACCTTC. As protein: CASSSSPGTGRDGYTF.

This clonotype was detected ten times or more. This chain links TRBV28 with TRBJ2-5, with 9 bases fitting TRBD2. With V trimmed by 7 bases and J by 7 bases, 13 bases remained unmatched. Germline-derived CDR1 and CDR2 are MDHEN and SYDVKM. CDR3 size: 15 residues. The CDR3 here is CASMAGGRLIATQYF. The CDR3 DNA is TGTGCCAGCATGGCGGGGGGGAGGCTTATTGCGACCCAGTACTTC.

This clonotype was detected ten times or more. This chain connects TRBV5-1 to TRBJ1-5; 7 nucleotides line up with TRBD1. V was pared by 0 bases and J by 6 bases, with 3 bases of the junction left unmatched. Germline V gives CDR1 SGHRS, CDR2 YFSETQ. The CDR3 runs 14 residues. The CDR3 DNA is TGCGCCAGCAGCTTGGTCGACAGGGCTCAGCCCCAGCATTTT. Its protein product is CASSLVDRAQPQHF.

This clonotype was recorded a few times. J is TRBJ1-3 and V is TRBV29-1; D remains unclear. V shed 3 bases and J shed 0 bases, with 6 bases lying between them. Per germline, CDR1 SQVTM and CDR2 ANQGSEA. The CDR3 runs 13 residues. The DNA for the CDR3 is TGCAGCGTTGACGGAGGCTCTGGAAACACCATATATTTT. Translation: CSVDGGSGNTIYF.

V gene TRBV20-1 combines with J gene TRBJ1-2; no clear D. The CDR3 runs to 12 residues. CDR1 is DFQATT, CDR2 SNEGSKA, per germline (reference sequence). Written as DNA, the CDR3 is TGCACCCCGAGCGAGGTCCTCTATGGCTACACCTTC. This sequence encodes CTPSEVLYGYTF.

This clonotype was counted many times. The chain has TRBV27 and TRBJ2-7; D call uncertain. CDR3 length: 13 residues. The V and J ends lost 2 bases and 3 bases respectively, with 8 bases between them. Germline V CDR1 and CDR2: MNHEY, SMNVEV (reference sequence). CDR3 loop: CASSLSRDYEQYF. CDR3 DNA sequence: TGTGCCAGCAGTTTAAGTAGGGACTACGAGCAGTACTTC.

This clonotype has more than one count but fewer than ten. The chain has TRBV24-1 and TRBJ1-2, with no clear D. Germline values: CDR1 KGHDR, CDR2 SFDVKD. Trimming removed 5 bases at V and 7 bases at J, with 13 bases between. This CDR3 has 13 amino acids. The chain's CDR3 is CATSVGTAFGYTF. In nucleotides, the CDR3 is TGTGCCACCAGTGTGGGTACAGCCTTTGGCTACACCTTC.